This entry describes one TCR beta chain. Its antigen is currently unknown. Other nucleotide sequences from this sample produce the same CDR3. This sample is drawn from a study of shared clonotypes between healthy human individuals. Turning to the study itself: Donors had three CD4 naive, three CD4 memory, two CD8 naive and one CD8 memory plate apiece. Findings and limits, study-wide: With a handful of donors compared, about 5.2% of naive CD4 clonotypes were shared. A reduction in generation probabilities was seen for non-shared clonotypes relative to those shared by all four donors.

This CDR3 is 14 amino acids long. From germline, CDR1 is SGHAT and CDR2 FQNNGV. Between the trimmed V and J ends, which lost 2 bases and 0 bases, there was a span of 6 bases. Deep-level settings were used for running the assay. Sequencing used immunoSEQ multiplex PCR; TCRdb keeps in-frame clones, though not all of them. The repertoire holds around 2.5 million clones, with approximately 94% as singletons. The material sequenced was naive CD4+ T cells from PBMCs. Subset noted: CD45RA+ positively selected. This clonotype was sampled from a man aged 18 to 30 in good health. Some clones in this sample may be carry-over from other donors' samples. The rearrangement joins TRBV11-2 to TRBJ2-3; D might be TRBD1 (5 bases). CDR3 nucleotide sequence: TGTGCCAGCAGCTTACAGGGAAGCACAGATACGCAGTATTTT. Translation: CASSLQGSTDTQYF.